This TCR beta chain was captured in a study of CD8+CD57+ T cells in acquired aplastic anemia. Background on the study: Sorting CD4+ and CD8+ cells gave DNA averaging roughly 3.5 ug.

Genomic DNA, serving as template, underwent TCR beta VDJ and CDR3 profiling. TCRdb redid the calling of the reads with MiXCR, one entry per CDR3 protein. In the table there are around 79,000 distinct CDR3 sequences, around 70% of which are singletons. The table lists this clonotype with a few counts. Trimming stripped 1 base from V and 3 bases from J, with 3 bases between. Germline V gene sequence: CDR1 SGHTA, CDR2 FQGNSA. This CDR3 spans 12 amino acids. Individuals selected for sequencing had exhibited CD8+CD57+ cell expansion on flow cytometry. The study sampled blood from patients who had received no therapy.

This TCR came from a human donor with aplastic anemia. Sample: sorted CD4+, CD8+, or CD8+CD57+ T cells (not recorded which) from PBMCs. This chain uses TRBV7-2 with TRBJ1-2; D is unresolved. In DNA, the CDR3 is TGTGCCAGCAGCTTAGGGCACTATGGCTACACCTTC. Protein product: CASSLGHYGYTF.